This T cell receptor (beta chain) was recovered during a study of T cell repertoires in cytomegalovirus infection (dated by TCRdb to the late 2010s). Context from the whole study: The peptide stimulations were aimed at well-studied HLA-B-restricted epitopes as well as recently identified HLA-C-restricted CMV epitopes, whose presentation resists viral immunomodulation. The HLA type of each donor mattered for the analysis, because public TCR beta signatures pointed to carriage of CMV infection along with the matching HLA type.

Only a few counts were recorded for this clonotype. Which antigen it targets is not known. Base quality data are lacking; no much larger clone is found one base away. V is cut by 6 bases and J by 2 bases, and the space between the germline ends is 14 bases. The germline V gene (reference sequence) yields MNHEY for CDR1 and SMNVEV for CDR2. The CDR3 has 15 amino acids, counting the end cysteine and phenylalanine. Of all the DNA, just the CDR3 is kept, 45 bases in frame from base 1. The instrument given in TCRdb is Illumina HiSeq 1500. TCRdb reworked the public reads: Q25 trimming with fastp, MiXCR clone assembly, productive beta chains retained. Rows are combined by CDR3 protein, so each entry shows the most common genes and DNA. In this sample the table shows about 830,000 distinct CDR3 sequences, roughly 33% of which occur a single time. The top ten hold over 10% of the sample. Broad study findings and their caveats: In both this cohort and an independent cohort of some 350 donors, the cumulative frequency of public TCR beta family members distinguished carriers of CMV infection plus the relevant HLA type. The ex vivo response was dominated by HLA-C-restricted CMV-specific TCR beta clonotypes, and the single most frequent clonotype in two of eight donors was supplied by these HLA-C-restricted clonotypes.

The treatment or condition label on this specimen signifies: in vitro stimulation with specific CMV peptide epitopes to enrich CMV-specific T cells. The chain is assembled from TRBV27 and TRBJ1-5, and TRBD1 may be the D gene, going by 5 matching bases. Sample: cultured CD8+ T cells from PBMCs, taken from culture after CMV antigen stimulation. This sequence originates from a human donor in good health (CMV status not recorded). Some clones in this sample may be carry-over from other donors' samples. The DNA sequence is TGTGCCAGCAGCCCGGGACGCGGGGGCAATCAGCCCCAGCATTTT. Its translation is CASSPGRGGNQPQHF.